This TCR beta chain came from a study of neurological immune-mediated disorders. J gave up 14 bases and V 2 bases, and 5 bases lay outside the gene matches. The CDR3 spans 12 residues. Germline CDR1 and CDR2: KGHDR and SFDVKD. This clonotype occurred many times. Its antigen is currently unknown. Findings and limits, study-wide: HTLV-1-associated myelopathy had the most TCR clonal expansion, and multiple sclerosis had the least, less than healthy controls.

Each CDR3 protein gets one entry after TCRdb re-called the 5' RACE reads with MiXCR. The data hold about 20,000 distinct CDR3 sequences, with roughly 2.6% observed a single time. The sample was PBMCs. V is TRBV24-1 and J is TRBJ2-1; the match to TRBD1 covers 7 bases. This sequence was found in a woman aged 18-29 years with multiple sclerosis. CDR3 DNA: TGTGCCACCAGTGATTACAGGGGATCGGAGTTCTTC. This gives the protein CATSDYRGSEFF.